These 2 T cell receptor beta chains originate from one sample sequenced in a study of T cell clonotyping in hematopoietic cell transplantation. Generated by immunoSEQ multiplex PCR, the TCRdb table keeps only in-frame clones and is missing some. The sample records approximately 12,000 clones, 85% to 90% being singletons. Sequences were derived from PBMCs, sampled 100 days after allogeneic stem cell transplant. The receptors were gathered from a female patient over 55 who had an allogeneic stem cell transplant from an unrelated donor, so the T cells may come from the graft donor. Some clones in this sample may be carry-over from other donors' samples.

This chain joins TRBV5-6 and TRBJ1-2, with a possible D match to TRBD1 (6 bases). This CDR3 spans 13 amino acids. Germline assignment: CDR1 SGHDT and CDR2 YYEEEE. Trimming removed 4 bases at V and 2 bases at J, with 9 bases between. The CDR3 sequence: CASSATGNYGYTF. For the CDR3, the DNA is TGTGCCAGCAGCGCTACAGGGAACTATGGCTACACCTTC.

V is TRBV5-1 and J is TRBJ2-2; tentatively, D is TRBD1 (5 bases). Per germline, CDR1 SGHRS and CDR2 YFSETQ. The CDR3 is 14 amino acids. Trimming pared 1 base from V and 2 bases from J, leaving 6 bases between. The DNA for the CDR3 is TGCGCCAGCAGCTTGCAGGGCAACACCGGGGAGCTGTTTTTT. It translates to CASSLQGNTGELFF.